A single T cell receptor (beta chain) is shown here with its context. This record belongs to a study of OX40 agonist ivuxolimab in advanced cancers. Study-wide context: Allowance was made for prior anti-PD-1, anti-PD-L1 or anti-CTLA-4 therapy, and approximately 40% had some.

Some clones are missing from TCRdb's copy, which holds only in-frame ones; the method was immunoSEQ multiplex PCR. The sample includes around 74,000 clones, approximately 85% of them seen just once. Specimen: CD4+ or CD8+ T cells sorted from blood, collected in a trial of the OX40 agonist ivuxolimab. This receptor was taken from an adult with an advanced solid tumor such as melanoma, head and neck, liver or kidney cancer.

In DNA form, the CDR3 reads TGCGCCAGCAGCCAAGAACGGGCGGATCGCACCCCCTACGAGCAGTACTTC. Translation: CASSQERADRTPYEQYF. V usage is TRBV4-1 and J usage is TRBJ2-7; D ambiguous. This CDR3 has 17 amino acids. V lost 0 bases, J lost 2 bases, and 17 bases lay in between. The germline V gene encodes CDR1 MGHRA and CDR2 YSYEKL.